What follows are 22 T cell receptor beta chains derived from one specimen sequenced in a study of human versus mouse CDR3 diversity and MHC coevolution. Clones were read by immunoSEQ multiplex PCR, and TCRdb kept only the in-frame ones, dropping some. Seen here are around 74,000 clones, around 93% observed once, and the top ten hold 0.15%. Input material: naive CD4+ T cells from blood. Described subset: CD45RO-negative CD62L-positive naive CD4 T cells. The origin of the receptors is a person aged 30 to 69 in good health.

The chain recombines TRBV6-5 with TRBJ2-5; weak D call: TRBD1 (6 bases). Trimming took off 5 bases at V and 5 bases at J, with 9 bases between the two ends. Germline V CDR1 and CDR2: MNHEY, SVGAGI. CDR3 length: 12 amino acids. The CDR3, as DNA: TGTGCCAGCAGTCCAGGGGTGGAGACCCAGTACTTC. Protein sequence: CASSPGVETQYF.

The V gene is TRBV2, the J gene TRBJ2-7; 9 nucleotides match TRBD2. Trimming cost V 4 bases and J 4 bases; bases outside gene matches: 8. The CDR3 totals 15 residues. Per the germline V gene, CDR1 is SNHLY and CDR2 is FYNNEI. The CDR3 sequence: CASSGGGLAMYEQYF. DNA for the CDR3: TGTGCCAGCAGTGGAGGTGGACTAGCGATGTACGAGCAGTACTTC.

The rearrangement joins TRBV19 to TRBJ2-6; D uncertain. The CDR3 covers 16 residues. V lost 4 bases, J lost 4 bases, and 14 bases lay in between. Germline V gene data show CDR1 as LNHDA and CDR2 as SQIVND (reference sequence). The chain's CDR3 is CASSTIASGGANVLTF. For the CDR3, the DNA is TGTGCCAGTAGTACCATAGCCTCCGGGGGGGCCAACGTCCTGACTTTC.

The chain employs TRBV4-2 and TRBJ2-1; 8 bases map to TRBD1. Per germline, CDR1 LGHNA and CDR2 YNFKEQ. The CDR3 extends over 16 amino acids. With 1 base clipped from V and 5 bases from J, the junction kept 7 bases outside the gene matches. Written as DNA, the CDR3 is TGTGCCAGCAGCCAAGCCGGACAGGGTCAGCACAATGAGCAGTTCTTC. Translating it yields CASSQAGQGQHNEQFF.

The chain employs TRBV6-5 and TRBJ2-2; 7 bases align to TRBD1. After removal of 5 bases from V and 1 base from J, the junction contained 1 base not matched to a gene. The CDR3 is 14 amino acids. CDR1 and CDR2 (germline): MNHEY, SVGAGI. CDR3 in amino acids: CASSRTGNTGELFF. CDR3 in DNA: TGTGCCAGCAGTAGGACAGGGAACACCGGGGAGCTGTTTTTT.

V is TRBV2 and J is TRBJ1-4; 7 bases map to TRBD1. Trimming cost V 4 bases and J 2 bases; bases outside gene matches: 4. The V gene's germline CDR1 is SNHLY and CDR2 FYNNEI. The CDR3 is made up of 15 amino acids. The CDR3 DNA reads TGTGCCAGCAGTGTCGCGACAGGGACTAATGAAAAACTGTTTTTT. It encodes CASSVATGTNEKLFF.

The genes are TRBV18 and TRBJ1-3; no firm D call. Trimming stripped 2 bases from V and 0 bases from J, with 14 bases between. CDR1 is KGHSH, CDR2 LQKENI, per germline. The CDR3 runs to 17 residues. The CDR3 sequence: CASSPSRGSGSGNTIYF. As DNA, the CDR3 is TGTGCCAGCTCACCATCACGAGGCTCCGGCTCTGGAAACACCATATATTTT.

The gene calls are TRBV5-1 and TRBJ2-3; D call uncertain. The germline V gene encodes CDR1 SGHRS and CDR2 YFSETQ. The CDR3 contains 15 residues. The V gene lost 0 bases and the J gene lost 0 bases, with 8 bases spanning the gap. The CDR3 DNA follows: TGCGCCAGCAGCTTGGTGCAGGCTAGCACAGATACGCAGTATTTT. Amino acids: CASSLVQASTDTQYF.

Only one count was recorded for this clone. V gene TRBV10-1 combines with J gene TRBJ2-1, with 8 bases identical to TRBD2. The germline CDR1 and CDR2 sequences are WNHNN and SYGVQD (reference sequence). V was pared by 3 bases and J by 4 bases, with 5 bases of the junction left unmatched. The CDR3 has 15 amino acids. The CDR3 reads CASSEGTSLYNEQFF. The CDR3 bases are TGCGCCAGCAGTGAAGGGACTAGTTTATACAATGAGCAGTTCTTC.

The rearrangement links TRBV5-5 to TRBJ1-2, with 7 nucleotides matching TRBD1. After removal of 0 bases from V and 4 bases from J, the junction contained 6 bases not matched to a gene. This CDR3 is 15 amino acids long. Germline V CDR1 and CDR2: SGHKS, YYEKEE (reference sequence). This chain's CDR3 is CASSLGFDRVYGYTF. The CDR3, as DNA: TGTGCCAGCAGCTTGGGTTTTGACAGGGTCTATGGCTACACCTTC.

The chain joins TRBV30 to TRBJ2-5, with a weak D call TRBD2 (6 bases). The closer fit of TRBJ2-7 to the DNA end suggests the J call may be wrong. The CDR3 runs 14 residues. Per the germline V gene, CDR1 is GTSNPN and CDR2 is SVGIG (reference sequence). The CDR3 loop reads CAWKSPGVPHEQYF. For the CDR3, the DNA is TGTGCCTGGAAGAGCCCGGGAGTCCCCCACGAGCAGTACTTC.

This sequence joins TRBV14 and TRBJ2-1, with 11 nucleotides matching TRBD1. The J segment lost 4 bases and the V segment lost 5 bases, leaving 13 bases of the junction unmatched. This CDR3 contains 18 residues. The germline gives CDR1 SGHDN, CDR2 FVKESK. The CDR3 coding sequence is TGTGCCAGCAGCAAAAATCGGCCGGGACAGGGGGGTTACAATGAGCAGTTCTTC. Its protein is CASSKNRPGQGGYNEQFF.

This clone was recorded only once. The chain joins TRBV6-5 to TRBJ2-5; 7 positions match TRBD2. The closer fit of TRBJ2-7 to the DNA end suggests the J call may be wrong. CDR1 MNHEY and CDR2 SVGAGI come from the germline V gene. The CDR3 covers 14 residues. The DNA for the CDR3 is TGTGCCAGCAAGGAGCGGGACCCTTCCTACGAGCAGTACTTC. It is translated as CASKERDPSYEQYF.

This clone was observed a single time. The chain employs TRBV7-9 and TRBJ2-1; 10 bases are shared with TRBD1. This CDR3 has 16 residues. Trimming at V came to 3 bases and at J to 2 bases, leaving 4 bases not matched to a gene. The V gene's germline CDR1 is SEHNR and CDR2 FQNEAQ (reference sequence). In DNA form, the CDR3 reads TGTGCCAGCAGCTTCCCGACAGGGGGCGCCTACAATGAGCAGTTCTTC. This encodes CASSFPTGGAYNEQFF.

The chain employs TRBV14 and TRBJ1-2; 7 bases agree with TRBD1. With 4 bases clipped from V and 7 bases from J, the junction kept 3 bases outside the gene matches. CDR1 SGHDN and CDR2 FVKESK come from the germline V gene. The CDR3 totals 12 residues. Here the CDR3 reads CASSLGQTGYTF. The CDR3 DNA follows: TGTGCCAGCAGCCTGGGACAGACTGGCTACACCTTC.

This sequence joins TRBV27 and TRBJ1-4, with 9 nucleotides matching TRBD1. J was trimmed by 2 bases and V by 6 bases; bases with no gene match: 16. Germline assignment: CDR1 MNHEY and CDR2 SMNVEV (reference sequence). This CDR3 has 19 residues. CDR3 amino acids: CASRHQWDRDFSTNEKLFF. CDR3 DNA sequence: TGTGCCAGCAGACACCAATGGGACAGGGATTTTTCGACTAATGAAAAACTGTTTTTT.

The chain employs TRBV5-1 and TRBJ2-3; 7 bases map to TRBD1. V was pared by 1 base and J by 3 bases, with 2 bases of the junction left unmatched. The CDR3 sequence is 14 residues long. CDR1 and CDR2 from the germline V gene are SGHRS and YFSETQ. The CDR3 loop is CASSLTGVTDTQYF. Here the CDR3 DNA reads TGCGCCAGCAGCTTGACAGGGGTAACAGATACGCAGTATTTT. The complete variable domain, with remaining parts taken from reference TRBV5-1 and TRBJ2-3, reads KAGVTQTPRYLIKTRGQQVTLSCSPISGHRSVSWYQQTPGQGLQFLFEYFSETQRNKGNFPGRFSGRQFSNSRSEMNVSTLELGDSALYLCASSLTGVTDTQYFGPGTRLTVL.

The chain recombines TRBV19 with TRBJ1-2; D unclear. Trimming cost V 7 bases and J 4 bases, with 13 bases left between them. Germline-derived CDR1 and CDR2 are LNHDA and SQIVND (reference sequence). The CDR3 sequence is 13 residues long. CDR3 nucleotide sequence: TGTGCCAGTATCCGGACTCCCCTCTATGGCTACACCTTC. The encoded protein is CASIRTPLYGYTF.

The CDR3 spells CASSSYRGYAYEQYF. Here the CDR3 DNA reads TGTGCCAGCAGTTCGTACAGGGGATACGCCTACGAGCAGTACTTC. The V call is TRBV27, the J call TRBJ2-7, with 7 positions matching TRBD1. V lost 4 bases to trimming and J lost 2 bases; unmatched junction nucleotides: 8. This CDR3 comprises 15 residues. The germline V gene has CDR1 MNHEY and CDR2 SMNVEV (reference sequence).

The chain couples TRBV15 to TRBJ2-5; weak D call: TRBD1 (5 bases). Germline V gene data show CDR1 as LNHNV and CDR2 as YYDKDF (reference sequence). CDR3 size: 16 residues. V shed 5 bases and J shed 1 base, with 17 bases lying between them. This CDR3 is CATSRKPQGLQETQYF. CDR3 in DNA: TGTGCCACCAGCCGCAAACCTCAGGGTCTCCAAGAGACCCAGTACTTC. Looking up the rest from reference TRBV15 and TRBJ2-5 gives the full variable domain: DAMVIQNPRYQVTQFGKPVTLSCSQTLNHNVMYWYQQKSSQAPKLLFHYYDKDFNNEADTPDNFQSRRPNTSFCFLDIRSPGLGDTAMYLCATSRKPQGLQETQYFGPGTRLLVL.

V gene TRBV5-5 combines with J gene TRBJ2-5; D perhaps matches TRBD2 (6 bases). In germline, CDR1 is SGHKS, CDR2 YYEKEE (reference sequence). The V end lost 4 bases, the J end lost 2 bases, and 12 bases lay between the germline ends. This CDR3 contains 14 residues. The CDR3 DNA reads TGTGCCAGCAGCACCGGGACTCCTCAAGAGACCCAGTACTTC. It yields the protein CASSTGTPQETQYF.

The V gene is TRBV29-1, the J gene TRBJ2-7, with 9 positions matching TRBD2. The V gene end was trimmed by 3 bases and the J gene end by 0 bases; junction bases not matched to a gene: 9. Germline CDR1 is SQVTM and CDR2 is ANQGSEA. This CDR3 is 16 amino acids long. The CDR3, as DNA: TGCAGCGTTGAGGGGGGCCCAGCGGGGGGCTCCTACGAGCAGTACTTC. Protein sequence: CSVEGGPAGGSYEQYF.